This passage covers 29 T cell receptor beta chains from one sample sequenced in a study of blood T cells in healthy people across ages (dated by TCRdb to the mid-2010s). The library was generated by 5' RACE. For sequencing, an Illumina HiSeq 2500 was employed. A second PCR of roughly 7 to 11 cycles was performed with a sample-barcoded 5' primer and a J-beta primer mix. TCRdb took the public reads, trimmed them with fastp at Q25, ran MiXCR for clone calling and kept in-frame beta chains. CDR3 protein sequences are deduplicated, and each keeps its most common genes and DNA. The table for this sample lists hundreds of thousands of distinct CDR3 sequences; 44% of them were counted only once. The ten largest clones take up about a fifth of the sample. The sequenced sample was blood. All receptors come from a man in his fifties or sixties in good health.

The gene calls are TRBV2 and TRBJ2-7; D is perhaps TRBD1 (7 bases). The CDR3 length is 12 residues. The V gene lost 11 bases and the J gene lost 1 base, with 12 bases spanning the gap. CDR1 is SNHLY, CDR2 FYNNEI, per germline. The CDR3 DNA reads TGTGCCGGCGGGACAGAATCCTACGAGCAGTACTTC. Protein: CAGGTESYEQYF.

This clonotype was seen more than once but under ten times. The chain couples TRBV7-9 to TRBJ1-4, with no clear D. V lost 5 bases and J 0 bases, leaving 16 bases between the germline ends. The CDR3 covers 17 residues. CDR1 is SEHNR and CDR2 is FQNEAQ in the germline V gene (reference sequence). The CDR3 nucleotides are TGTGCCAGCAGCCTCGGTTCTGGCACAGCAACTAATGAAAAACTGTTTTTT. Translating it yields CASSLGSGTATNEKLFF.

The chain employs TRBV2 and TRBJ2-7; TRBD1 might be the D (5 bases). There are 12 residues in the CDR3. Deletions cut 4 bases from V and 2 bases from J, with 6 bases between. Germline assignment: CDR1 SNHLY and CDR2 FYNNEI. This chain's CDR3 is CASSVGAYEQYF. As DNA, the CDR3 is TGTGCCAGCAGTGTAGGGGCCTACGAGCAGTACTTC.

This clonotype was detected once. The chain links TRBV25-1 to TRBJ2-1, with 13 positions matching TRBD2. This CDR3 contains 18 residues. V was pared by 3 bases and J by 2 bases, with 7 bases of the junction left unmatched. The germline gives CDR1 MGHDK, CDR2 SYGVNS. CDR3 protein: CASSDGTGTSGAYNEQFF. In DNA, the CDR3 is TGTGCCAGCAGTGATGGCACCGGGACTAGCGGGGCCTACAATGAGCAGTTCTTC.

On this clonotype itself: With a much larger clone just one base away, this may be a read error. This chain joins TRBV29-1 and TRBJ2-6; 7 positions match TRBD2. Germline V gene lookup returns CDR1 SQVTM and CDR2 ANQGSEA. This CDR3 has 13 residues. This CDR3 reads CSSREAGTNVLTF. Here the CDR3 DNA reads TGCAGCTCTCGGGAGGCTGGGACCAACGTCCTGACTTTC.

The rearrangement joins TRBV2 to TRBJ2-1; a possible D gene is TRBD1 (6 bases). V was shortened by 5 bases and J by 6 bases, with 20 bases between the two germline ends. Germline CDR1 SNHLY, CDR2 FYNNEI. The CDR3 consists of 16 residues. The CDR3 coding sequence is TGTGCCAGCAGTACCCCTGAGGGGGACAACACCAATGAGCAGTTCTTC. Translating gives CASSTPEGDNTNEQFF.

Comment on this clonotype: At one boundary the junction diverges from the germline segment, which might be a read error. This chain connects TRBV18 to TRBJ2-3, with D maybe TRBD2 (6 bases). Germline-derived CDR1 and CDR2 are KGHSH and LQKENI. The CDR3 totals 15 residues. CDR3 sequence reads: CASSRGAGKGNTQYF. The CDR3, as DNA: TGCGCCAGCTCCCGAGGGGCGGGAAAAGGAAATACGCAGTATTTT.

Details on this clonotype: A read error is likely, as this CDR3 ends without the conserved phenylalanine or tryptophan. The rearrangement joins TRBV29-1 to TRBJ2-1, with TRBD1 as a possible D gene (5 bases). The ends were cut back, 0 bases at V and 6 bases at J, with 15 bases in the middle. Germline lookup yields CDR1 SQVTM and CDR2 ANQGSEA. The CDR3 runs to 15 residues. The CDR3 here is CSVEELGAPFNEQFS. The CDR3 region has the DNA TGCAGCGTTGAAGAGCTAGGGGCTCCCTTCAATGAGCAGTTCTCC.

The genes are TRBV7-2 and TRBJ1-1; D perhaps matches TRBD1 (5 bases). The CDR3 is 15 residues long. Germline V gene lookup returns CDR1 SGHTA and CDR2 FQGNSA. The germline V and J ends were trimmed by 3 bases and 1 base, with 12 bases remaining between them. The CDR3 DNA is TGTGCCAGCAGCTTCTCGACAGCTACGAACACTGAAGCTTTCTTT. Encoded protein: CASSFSTATNTEAFF. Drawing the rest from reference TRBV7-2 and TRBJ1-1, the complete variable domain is GAGVSQSPSNKVTEKGKDVELRCDPISGHTALYWYRQSLGQGLEFLIYFQGNSAPDKSGLPSDRFSAERTGGSVSTLTIQRTQQEDSAVYLCASSFSTATNTEAFFGQGTRLTVV.

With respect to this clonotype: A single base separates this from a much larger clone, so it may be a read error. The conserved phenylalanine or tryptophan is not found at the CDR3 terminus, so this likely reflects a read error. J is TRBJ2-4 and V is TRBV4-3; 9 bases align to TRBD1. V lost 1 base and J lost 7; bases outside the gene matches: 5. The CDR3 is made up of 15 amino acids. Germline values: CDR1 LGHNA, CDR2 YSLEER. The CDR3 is CASSQGTGGANIQYS. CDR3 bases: TGCGCCAGCAGCCAAGGAACAGGGGGCGCGAACATTCAGTACTCC.

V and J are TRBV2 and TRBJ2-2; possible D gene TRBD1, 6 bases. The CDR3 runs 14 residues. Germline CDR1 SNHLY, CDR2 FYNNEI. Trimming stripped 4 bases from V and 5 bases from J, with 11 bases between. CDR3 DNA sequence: TGTGCCAGCAGTGCTTACAGGGATACCGGGGAGCTGTTTTTT. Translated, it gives CASSAYRDTGELFF.

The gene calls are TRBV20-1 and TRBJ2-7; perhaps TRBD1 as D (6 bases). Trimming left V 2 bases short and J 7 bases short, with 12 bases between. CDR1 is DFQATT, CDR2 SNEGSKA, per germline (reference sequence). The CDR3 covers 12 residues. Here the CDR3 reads CSARRSGTEQYF. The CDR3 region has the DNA TGCAGTGCTAGACGTTCCGGGACAGAGCAGTACTTC.

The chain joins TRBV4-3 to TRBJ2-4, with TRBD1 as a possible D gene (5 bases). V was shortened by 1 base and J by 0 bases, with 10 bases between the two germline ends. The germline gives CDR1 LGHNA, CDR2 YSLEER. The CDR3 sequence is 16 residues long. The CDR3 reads CASSQGAQGAKNIQYF. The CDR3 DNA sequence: TGCGCCAGCAGCCAAGGGGCCCAGGGAGCCAAAAACATTCAGTACTTC.

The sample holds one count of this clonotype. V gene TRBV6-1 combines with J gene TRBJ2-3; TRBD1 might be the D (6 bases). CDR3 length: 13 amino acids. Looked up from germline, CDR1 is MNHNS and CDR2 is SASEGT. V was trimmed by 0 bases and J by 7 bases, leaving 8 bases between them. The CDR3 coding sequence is TGTGCCAGCAGTGAAGCGGACAGAAATACGCAGTATTTT. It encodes CASSEADRNTQYF.

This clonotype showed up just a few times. CDR3 bases: TGTGCCAGCAGTTCTGGGACCTATGGCTACACCTTC. Translating it yields CASSSGTYGYTF. The chain has TRBV6-2 or TRBV6-3 and TRBJ1-2; weak D call: TRBD1 (5 bases). CDR3 length equals 12 residues. Germline V gene data show CDR1 as MNHEY and CDR2 as SVGEGT. V lost 4 bases and J lost 4, with 7 bases in between.

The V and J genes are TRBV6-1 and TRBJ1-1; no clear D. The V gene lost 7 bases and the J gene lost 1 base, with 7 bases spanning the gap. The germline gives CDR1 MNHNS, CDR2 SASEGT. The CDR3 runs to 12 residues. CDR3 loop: CASKRPNTEAFF. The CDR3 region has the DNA TGTGCCAGCAAGAGACCGAACACTGAAGCTTTCTTT.

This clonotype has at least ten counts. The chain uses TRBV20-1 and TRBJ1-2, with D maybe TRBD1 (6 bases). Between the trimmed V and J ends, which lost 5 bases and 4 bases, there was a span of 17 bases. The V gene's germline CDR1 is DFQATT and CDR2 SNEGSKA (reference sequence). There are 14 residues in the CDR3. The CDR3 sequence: CSAPLGDIGYGYTF. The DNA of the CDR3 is TGCAGTGCTCCGTTGGGGGACATTGGCTATGGCTACACCTTC.

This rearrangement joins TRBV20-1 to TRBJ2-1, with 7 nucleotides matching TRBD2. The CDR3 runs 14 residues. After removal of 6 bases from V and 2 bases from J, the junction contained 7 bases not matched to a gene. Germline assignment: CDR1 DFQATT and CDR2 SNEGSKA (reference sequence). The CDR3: CSASIGGTYNEQFF. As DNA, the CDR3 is TGCAGTGCCTCTATCGGGGGGACCTACAATGAGCAGTTCTTC.

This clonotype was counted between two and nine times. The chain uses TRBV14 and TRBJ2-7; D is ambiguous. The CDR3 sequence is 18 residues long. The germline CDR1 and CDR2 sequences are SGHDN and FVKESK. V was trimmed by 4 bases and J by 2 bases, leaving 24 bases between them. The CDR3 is CASSPSRQHPLLAYEQYF. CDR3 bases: TGTGCCAGCAGCCCCAGTCGCCAGCACCCACTTCTAGCCTACGAGCAGTACTTC. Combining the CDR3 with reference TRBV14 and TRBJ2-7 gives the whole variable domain EAGVTQFPSHSVIEKGQTVTLRCDPISGHDNLYWYRRVMGKEIKFLLHFVKESKQDESGMPNNRFLAERTGGTYSTLKVQPAELEDSGVYFCASSPSRQHPLLAYEQYFGPGTRLTVT.

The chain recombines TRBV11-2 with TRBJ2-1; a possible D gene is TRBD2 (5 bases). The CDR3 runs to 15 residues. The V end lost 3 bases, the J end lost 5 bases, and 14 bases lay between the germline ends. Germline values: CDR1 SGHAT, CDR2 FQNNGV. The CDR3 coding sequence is TGTGCCAGCAGCTTTAGGCGGGCGGAACACAATGAGCAGTTCTTC. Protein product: CASSFRRAEHNEQFF.

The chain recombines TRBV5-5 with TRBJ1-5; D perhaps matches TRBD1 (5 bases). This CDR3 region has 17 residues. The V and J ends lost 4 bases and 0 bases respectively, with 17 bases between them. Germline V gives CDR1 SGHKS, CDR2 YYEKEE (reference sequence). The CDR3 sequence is CASSPASTGYSNQPQHF. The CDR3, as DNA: TGTGCCAGCAGCCCTGCATCAACAGGTTATAGCAATCAGCCCCAGCATTTT.

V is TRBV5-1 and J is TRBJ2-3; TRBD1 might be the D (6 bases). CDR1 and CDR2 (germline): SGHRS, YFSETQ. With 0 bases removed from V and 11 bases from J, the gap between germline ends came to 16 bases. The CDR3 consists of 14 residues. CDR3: CASSLVGAGEKQYF. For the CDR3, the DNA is TGCGCCAGCAGCTTGGTAGGGGCAGGGGAAAAGCAGTATTTT.

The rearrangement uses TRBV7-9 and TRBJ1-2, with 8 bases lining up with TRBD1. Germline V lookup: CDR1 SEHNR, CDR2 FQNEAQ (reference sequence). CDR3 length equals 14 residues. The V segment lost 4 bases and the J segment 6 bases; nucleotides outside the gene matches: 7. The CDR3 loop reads CASSSTQGADGYTF. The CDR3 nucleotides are TGTGCCAGCAGCTCAACCCAGGGGGCAGATGGCTACACCTTC.

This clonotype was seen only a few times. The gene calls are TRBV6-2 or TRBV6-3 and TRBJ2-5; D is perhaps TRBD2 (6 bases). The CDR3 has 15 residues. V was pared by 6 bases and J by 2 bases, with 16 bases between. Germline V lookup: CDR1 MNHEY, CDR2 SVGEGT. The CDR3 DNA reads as TGTGCCAGCAGCGGGTCGGAGGGGCTACAAGAGACCCAGTACTTC. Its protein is CASSGSEGLQETQYF.

As DNA, the CDR3 is TGCGCCAGCAGGGAGGAGGGGCCGTATAACTATGGCTACACCTTC. This gives the protein CASREEGPYNYGYTF. The V and J genes are TRBV5-1 and TRBJ1-2, with D perhaps TRBD1 (5 bases). V lost 5 bases and J 1 base, leaving 15 bases between the germline ends. Germline V lookup: CDR1 SGHRS, CDR2 YFSETQ. The CDR3 consists of 15 residues.

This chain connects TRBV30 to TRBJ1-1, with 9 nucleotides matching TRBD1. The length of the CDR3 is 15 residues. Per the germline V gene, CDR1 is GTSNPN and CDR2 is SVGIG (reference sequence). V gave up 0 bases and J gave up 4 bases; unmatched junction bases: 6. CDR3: CAWSVRDRDGTEAFF. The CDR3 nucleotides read TGTGCCTGGAGTGTCCGGGACAGGGATGGCACTGAAGCTTTCTTT.

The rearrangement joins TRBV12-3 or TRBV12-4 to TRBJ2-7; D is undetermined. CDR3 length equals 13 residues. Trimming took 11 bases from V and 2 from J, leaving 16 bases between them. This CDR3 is CACTAGSAYEQYF. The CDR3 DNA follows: TGTGCCTGCACAGCAGGATCCGCCTACGAGCAGTACTTC.

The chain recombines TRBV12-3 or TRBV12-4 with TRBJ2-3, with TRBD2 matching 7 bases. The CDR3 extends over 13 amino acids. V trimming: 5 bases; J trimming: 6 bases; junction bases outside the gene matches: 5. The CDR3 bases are TGTGCCAGCAGTGCCTGGGAGGGGGATACGCAGTATTTT. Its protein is CASSAWEGDTQYF.

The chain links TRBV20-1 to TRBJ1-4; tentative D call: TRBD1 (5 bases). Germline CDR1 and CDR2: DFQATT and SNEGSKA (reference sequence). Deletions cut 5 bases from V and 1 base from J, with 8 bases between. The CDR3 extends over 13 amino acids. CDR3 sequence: CSAPDRTNEKLFF. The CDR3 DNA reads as TGCAGTGCTCCAGACAGAACTAATGAAAAACTGTTTTTT.